This entry is about one TCR beta chain. Repertoires were generated with immunoSEQ multiplex PCR, while TCRdb's copy carries only in-frame clones and drops some. This sample yields 300,000 to 350,000 clones, of which about 93% are seen a single time; approximately 6.8% belongs to the top ten. The sample originates from a study of blood T cell repertoires in COVID-19. Overall study context: Spain, Italy and the United States supplied samples that represented acute and convalescent COVID-19.

CDR1 and CDR2 (germline): SGHRS, YFSETQ. The CDR3 has 15 amino acids. Trimming removed 5 bases from V and 4 bases from J; junction bases left unmatched: 4. Patients from Seattle were sampled longitudinally, starting during active infection. The material sequenced was peripheral blood. The chain joins TRBV5-1 to TRBJ2-6; 9 positions agree with TRBD1. The clonotype was recovered from a woman aged 30 to 39 with COVID-19, enrolled during active disease. CDR3 nucleotides: TGCGCCAGCAGACAGGGGGCGGCAGGGGCCAACGTCCTGACTTTC. Its translation is CASRQGAAGANVLTF.